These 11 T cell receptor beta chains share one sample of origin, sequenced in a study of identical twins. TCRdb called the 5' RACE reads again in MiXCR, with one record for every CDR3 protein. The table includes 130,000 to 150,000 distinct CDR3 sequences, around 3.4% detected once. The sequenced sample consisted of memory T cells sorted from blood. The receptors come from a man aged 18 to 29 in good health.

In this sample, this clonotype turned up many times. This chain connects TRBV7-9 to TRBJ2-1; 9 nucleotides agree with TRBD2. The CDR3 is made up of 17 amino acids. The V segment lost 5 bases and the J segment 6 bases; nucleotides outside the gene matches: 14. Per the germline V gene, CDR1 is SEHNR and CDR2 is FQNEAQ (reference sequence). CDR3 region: CASSPPIGSGSFNEQFF. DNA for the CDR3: TGTGCCAGCAGCCCCCCCATTGGTAGCGGGAGTTTCAATGAGCAGTTCTTC.

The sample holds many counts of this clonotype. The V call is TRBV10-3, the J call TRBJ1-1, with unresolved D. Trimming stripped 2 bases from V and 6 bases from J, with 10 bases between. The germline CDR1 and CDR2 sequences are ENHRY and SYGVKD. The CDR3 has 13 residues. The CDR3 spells CAISEAWEAEAFF. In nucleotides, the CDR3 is TGTGCCATCAGTGAGGCTTGGGAGGCTGAAGCTTTCTTT.

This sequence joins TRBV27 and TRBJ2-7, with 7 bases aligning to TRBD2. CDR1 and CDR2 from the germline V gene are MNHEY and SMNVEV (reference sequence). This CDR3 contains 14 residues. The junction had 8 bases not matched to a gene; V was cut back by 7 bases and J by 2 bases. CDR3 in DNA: TGTGCCAGCAAGCGGGGCAGCCTTCCCTACGAGCAGTACGTC. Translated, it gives CASKRGSLPYEQYV.

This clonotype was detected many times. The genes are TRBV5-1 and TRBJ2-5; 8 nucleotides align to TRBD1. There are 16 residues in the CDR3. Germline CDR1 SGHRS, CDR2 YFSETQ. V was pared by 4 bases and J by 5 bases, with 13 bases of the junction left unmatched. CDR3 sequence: CASSPTGGQDFETQYF. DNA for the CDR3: TGCGCCAGCAGCCCGACCGGGGGACAGGACTTCGAGACCCAGTACTTC.

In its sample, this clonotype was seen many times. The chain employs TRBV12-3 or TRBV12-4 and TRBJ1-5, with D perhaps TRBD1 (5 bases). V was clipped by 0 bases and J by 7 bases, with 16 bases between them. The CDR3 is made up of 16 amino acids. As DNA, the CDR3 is TGTGCCAGCAGTTTAGCGCAGGGTTCGGGAGGCCAGCCCCAGCATTTT. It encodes CASSLAQGSGGQPQHF.

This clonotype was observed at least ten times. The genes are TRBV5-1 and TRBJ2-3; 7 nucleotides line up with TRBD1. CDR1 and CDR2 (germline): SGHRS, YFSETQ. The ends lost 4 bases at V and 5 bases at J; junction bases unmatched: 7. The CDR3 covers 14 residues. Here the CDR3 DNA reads TGCGCCAGCAGCCCGACAGGGTCTGGAGATACGCAGTATTTT. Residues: CASSPTGSGDTQYF.

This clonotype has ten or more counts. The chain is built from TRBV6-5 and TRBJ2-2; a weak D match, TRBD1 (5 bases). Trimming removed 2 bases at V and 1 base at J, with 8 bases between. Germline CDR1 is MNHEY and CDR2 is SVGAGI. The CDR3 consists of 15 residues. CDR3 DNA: TGTGCCAGCAGTTACCTTCAGGGGAACACCGGGGAGCTGTTTTTT. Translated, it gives CASSYLQGNTGELFF.

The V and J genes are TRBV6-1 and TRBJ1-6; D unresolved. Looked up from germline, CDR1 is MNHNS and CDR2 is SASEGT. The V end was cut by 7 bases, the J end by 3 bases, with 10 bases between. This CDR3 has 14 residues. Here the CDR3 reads CASTMGSYNSPLHF. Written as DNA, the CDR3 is TGTGCCAGCACCATGGGCAGCTATAATTCACCCCTCCACTTT.

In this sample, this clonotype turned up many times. The CDR3 here is CASSFYGAGLNYGYTF. The CDR3, as DNA: TGTGCCAGCAGCTTTTATGGTGCGGGCCTGAACTATGGCTACACCTTC. The chain employs TRBV7-2 and TRBJ1-2, with D unclear. This CDR3 is 16 amino acids long. The germline V gene has CDR1 SGHTA and CDR2 FQGNSA. V lost 3 bases and J lost 2, with 16 bases in between.

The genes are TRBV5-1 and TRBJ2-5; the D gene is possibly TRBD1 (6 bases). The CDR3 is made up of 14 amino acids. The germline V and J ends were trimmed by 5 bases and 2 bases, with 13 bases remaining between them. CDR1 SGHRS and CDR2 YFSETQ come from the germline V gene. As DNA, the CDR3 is TGCGCCAGCAGGCCCGGGACACCTCAAGAGACCCAGTACTTC. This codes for CASRPGTPQETQYF.

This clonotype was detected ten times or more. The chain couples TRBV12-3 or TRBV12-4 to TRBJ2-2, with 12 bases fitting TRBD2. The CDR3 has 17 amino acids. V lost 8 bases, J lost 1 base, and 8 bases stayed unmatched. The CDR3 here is CASGSSGRAMNTGELFF. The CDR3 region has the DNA TGTGCCAGCGGTTCTAGCGGGAGGGCCATGAACACCGGGGAGCTGTTTTTT.